Sequencing of this T cell receptor (beta chain) was carried out in a study of cytotoxic CD8 clonotypes in ibrutinib-treated CLL. Whole-study context: Among the samples, the mean was roughly 280,000 productive templates and roughly 94,000 productive rearrangements.

Study-wide findings and caveats: With treatment, public clonotypes, which were uncommon, either contracted or remained stable. Baseline clonality, higher than in age-matched healthy donors, tracked circulating CD8+ T-cell counts.

As concerns this clone: No antigen is known for it.

The CDR3 contains 14 residues. Trimming took 8 bases from V and 0 from J, leaving 12 bases between them. Germline V gene data show CDR1 as SGHVS and CDR2 as FNYEAQ. The method was immunoSEQ multiplex PCR; TCRdb's version includes in-frame clones alone and lacks a portion of them. Of a few hundred thousand clones listed, about three quarters are singletons. The sample was PBMCs, taken after 24 months of ibrutinib treatment. This TCR derives from a human donor with chronic lymphocytic leukemia. The chain is built from TRBV7-6 and TRBJ2-3; tentatively, D is TRBD1 (6 bases). The CDR3 coding sequence is TGTGCCAGCGGTCGACAGGCTAGCACAGATACGCAGTATTTT. It is translated as CASGRQASTDTQYF.